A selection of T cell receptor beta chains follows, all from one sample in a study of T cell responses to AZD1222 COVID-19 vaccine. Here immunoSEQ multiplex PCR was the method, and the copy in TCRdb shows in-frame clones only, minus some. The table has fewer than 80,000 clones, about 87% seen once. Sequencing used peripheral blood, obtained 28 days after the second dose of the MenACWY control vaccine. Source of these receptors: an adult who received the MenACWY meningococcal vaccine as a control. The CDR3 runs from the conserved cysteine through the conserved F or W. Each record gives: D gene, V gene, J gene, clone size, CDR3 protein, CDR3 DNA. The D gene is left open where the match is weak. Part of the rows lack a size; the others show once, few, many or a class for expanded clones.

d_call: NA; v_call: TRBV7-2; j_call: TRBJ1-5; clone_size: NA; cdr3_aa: CASSNRGGDQPQHF; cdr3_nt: TGTGCCAGCAGCAACCGGGGGGGAGATCAGCCCCAGCATTTT
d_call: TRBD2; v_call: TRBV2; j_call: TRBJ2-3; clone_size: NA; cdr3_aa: CASSDYASGDTQYF; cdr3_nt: TGTGCCAGCAGTGACTACGCTAGCGGGGATACGCAGTATTTT
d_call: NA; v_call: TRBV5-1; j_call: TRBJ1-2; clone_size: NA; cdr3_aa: CASSPSGGRESGYTF; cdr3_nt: TGCGCCAGCAGCCCTTCGGGGGGAAGGGAGAGCGGCTACACCTTC
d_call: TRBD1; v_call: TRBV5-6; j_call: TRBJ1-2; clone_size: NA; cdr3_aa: CASTPRGQESYTF; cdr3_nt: TGTGCCAGCACCCCCAGGGGGCAAGAGAGCTACACCTTC
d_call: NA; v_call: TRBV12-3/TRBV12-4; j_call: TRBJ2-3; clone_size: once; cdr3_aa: CASSRVNWGTQYF; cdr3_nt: TGTGCCAGCAGCCGAGTAAACTGGGGCACGCAGTATTTT
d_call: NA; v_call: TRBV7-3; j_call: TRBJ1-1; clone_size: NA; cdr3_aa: CASSLDSFAEAFF; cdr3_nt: TGTGCCAGCAGCTTGGACAGTTTTGCTGAAGCTTTCTTT
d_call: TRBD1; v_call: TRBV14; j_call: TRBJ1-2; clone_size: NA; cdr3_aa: CASSQGHGTGGYGYTF; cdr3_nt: TGTGCCAGCAGCCAAGGCCACGGGACAGGGGGCTATGGCTACACCTTC
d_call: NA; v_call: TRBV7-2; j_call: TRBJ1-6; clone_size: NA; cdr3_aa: CASSFPGQGGSPLHF; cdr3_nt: TGTGCCAGCAGCTTTCCTGGGCAGGGTGGTTCACCCCTCCACTTT
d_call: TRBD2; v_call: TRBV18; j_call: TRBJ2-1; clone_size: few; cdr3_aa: CASSTSGVNEQFF; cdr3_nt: TGTGCCAGCTCCACTAGCGGGGTCAATGAGCAGTTCTTC
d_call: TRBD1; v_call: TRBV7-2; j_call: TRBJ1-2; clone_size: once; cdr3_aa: CASSPGTGTNYGYTF; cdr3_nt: TGTGCCAGCAGCCCCGGGACAGGCACTAACTATGGCTACACCTTC
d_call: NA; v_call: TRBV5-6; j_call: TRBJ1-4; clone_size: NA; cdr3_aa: CASSSSGSFNEKLFF; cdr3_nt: TGTGCCAGCAGCTCCTCCGGGTCCTTTAATGAAAAACTGTTTTTT
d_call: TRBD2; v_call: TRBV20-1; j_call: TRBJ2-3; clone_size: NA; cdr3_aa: CSASQGGATDTQYF; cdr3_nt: TGCAGTGCTAGTCAGGGAGGGGCCACAGATACGCAGTATTTT
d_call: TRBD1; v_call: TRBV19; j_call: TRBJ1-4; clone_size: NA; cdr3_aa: CASSLRNTGVNEKLFF; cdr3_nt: TGTGCCAGTAGCCTCAGGAATACAGGGGTTAATGAAAAACTGTTTTTT
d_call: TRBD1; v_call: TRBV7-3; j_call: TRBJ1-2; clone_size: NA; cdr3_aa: CASRSGTGADGYTF; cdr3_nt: TGTGCCAGCAGATCCGGGACAGGGGCAGATGGCTACACCTTC
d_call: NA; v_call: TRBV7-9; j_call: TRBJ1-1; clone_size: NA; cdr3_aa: CASSPVGNTEAFF; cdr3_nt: TGTGCCAGCAGCCCAGTGGGGAACACTGAAGCTTTCTTT
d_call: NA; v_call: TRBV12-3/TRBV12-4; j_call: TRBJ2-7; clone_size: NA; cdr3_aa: CASSFSLGEQYF; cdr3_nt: TGTGCCAGCAGTTTCTCCTTGGGGGAGCAGTACTTC
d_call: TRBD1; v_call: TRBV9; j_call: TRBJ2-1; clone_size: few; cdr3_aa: CASSYGTDTYNEQFF; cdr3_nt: TGTGCCAGCAGCTATGGGACAGACACCTACAATGAGCAGTTCTTC
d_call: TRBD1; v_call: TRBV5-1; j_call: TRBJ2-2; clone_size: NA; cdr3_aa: CASSRSGGGTGELFF; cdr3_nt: TGCGCCAGCAGCCGCTCAGGGGGCGGAACCGGGGAGCTGTTTTTT
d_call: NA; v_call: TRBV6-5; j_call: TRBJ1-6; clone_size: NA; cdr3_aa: CASNQNSPLHF; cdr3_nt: TGTGCCAGCAATCAAAATTCACCCCTCCACTTT
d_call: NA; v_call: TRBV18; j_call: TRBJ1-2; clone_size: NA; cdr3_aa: CASSQSQEASWGGYTF; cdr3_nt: TGTGCCAGCTCCCAATCCCAGGAAGCCTCCTGGGGTGGCTACACCTTC
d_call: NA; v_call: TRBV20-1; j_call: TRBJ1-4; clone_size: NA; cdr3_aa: CSARVQEKLFF; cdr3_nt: TGCAGTGCTAGAGTTCAAGAAAAACTGTTTTTT
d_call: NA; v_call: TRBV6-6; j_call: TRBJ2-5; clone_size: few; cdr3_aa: CASREWTQETQYF; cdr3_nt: TGTGCCAGCAGGGAGTGGACTCAAGAGACCCAGTACTTC
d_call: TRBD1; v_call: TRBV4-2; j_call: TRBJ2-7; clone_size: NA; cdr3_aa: CASSPAGQAYEQYF; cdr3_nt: TGTGCCAGCAGCCCTGCCGGACAGGCCTACGAGCAGTACTTC
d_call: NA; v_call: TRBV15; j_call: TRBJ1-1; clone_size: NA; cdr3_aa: CATSRAMANTEAFF; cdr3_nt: TGTGCCACCAGCAGAGCCATGGCGAACACTGAAGCTTTCTTT
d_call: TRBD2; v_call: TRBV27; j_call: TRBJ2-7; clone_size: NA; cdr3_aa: CATPAGSLYEQYF; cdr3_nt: TGTGCTACCCCAGCGGGGAGCCTTTACGAGCAGTACTTC
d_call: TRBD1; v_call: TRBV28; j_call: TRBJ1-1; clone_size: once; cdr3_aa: CASTNEGQGGMNTEAFF; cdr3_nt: TGTGCCAGCACCAACGAGGGACAGGGCGGCATGAACACTGAAGCTTTCTTT
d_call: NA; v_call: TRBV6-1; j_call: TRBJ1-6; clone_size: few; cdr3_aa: CASSDRQTNSPLHF; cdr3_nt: TGTGCCAGCAGTGATCGGCAGACAAATTCACCCCTCCACTTT
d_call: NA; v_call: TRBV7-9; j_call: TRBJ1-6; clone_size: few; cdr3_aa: CASSPADTGNSPLHF; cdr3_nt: TGTGCCAGCAGCCCAGCGGATACGGGGAATTCACCCCTCCACTTT
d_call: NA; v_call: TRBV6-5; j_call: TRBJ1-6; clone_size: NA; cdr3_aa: CASTPAGSYNSPLHF; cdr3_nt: TGTGCCAGCACCCCCGCGGGCTCCTATAATTCACCCCTCCACTTT
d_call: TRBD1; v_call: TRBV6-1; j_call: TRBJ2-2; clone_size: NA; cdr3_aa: CASSEGQGARTGELFF; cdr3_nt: TGTGCCAGCAGTGAAGGACAGGGGGCGCGGACCGGGGAGCTGTTTTTT
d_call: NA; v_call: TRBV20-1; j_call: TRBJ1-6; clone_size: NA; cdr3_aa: CSASGGQTNSPLHF; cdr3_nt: TGCAGTGCTAGTGGCGGACAGACCAATTCACCCCTCCACTTT